This T cell receptor beta chain derives from a study of blood T cell repertoires in COVID-19. The overall study: In each case, the material was cDNA or gDNA derived from T cells, B-cell-depleted T cells, or PBMCs.

CDR3 length: 14 residues. The germline V gene encodes CDR1 SGHAT and CDR2 FQNNGV. The V and J ends lost 5 bases and 7 bases respectively, with 14 bases between them. Source study methods: Quantification of nucleated cells was approximated via reference gene primer amplification. TCRdb's copy holds only in-frame clones and misses some; the assay was immunoSEQ multiplex PCR. V and J calls and clone size come straight from that table; D and trimming were deduced from the DNA. The profile covers 140,000 or so clones, with around 86% appearing a single time and about 7.5% taken by the ten largest. The V call is TRBV11-2, the J call TRBJ1-4; D remains ambiguous. The sequence came from a human donor in a cohort sampled during active COVID-19. Sequenced material: peripheral blood. CDR3 sequence: CASSRGPPGEKLFF. CDR3 sequence (DNA): TGTGCCAGCAGCCGAGGGCCCCCGGGTGAAAAACTGTTTTTT.